This paragraph reports one TCR beta chain. Participants were placed into cohorts based on the clinical history they reported. This sample is part of a study of blood T cell repertoires in COVID-19. Overall study: PBMCs, B-cell-depleted T cells, or T cells were the source of the cDNA or gDNA that made up the material.

This CDR3 has 15 amino acids. Germline loops: CDR1 LGHDT, CDR2 YNNKEL (reference sequence). Losses at the gene ends were 6 bases for V and 7 bases for J; bases not matched to a gene: 6. As originally analysed: The authors estimated nucleated cell counts from reference gene primer amplification. Data came from immunoSEQ multiplex PCR; TCRdb stores just in-frame clones and leaves some out. That table is the source of V, J and clone size, and D and trimming were worked out from the DNA. The sample shows 450,000 to 500,000 clones, 75% to 90% of them seen only once. The TCR originated in a woman under 30 who had recovered from COVID-19. Sequencing was carried out using PBMCs or T cells enriched from blood (not recorded which). J is TRBJ1-6 and V is TRBV3-1 (or the pseudogene TRBV3-2); 10 bases match TRBD1. Written as DNA, the CDR3 is TGTGCCAGCAGGGTGACAGGGGGCCAGAATTCACCCCTCCACTTT. Translated, it gives CASRVTGGQNSPLHF.